This T cell receptor beta chain emerged from a study of cytomegalovirus exposure and HLA in healthy donors. The PCR was carried out with 60 Vbeta primers and 13 Jbeta primers. Sequencing was performed with immunoSEQ multiplex PCR; in TCRdb, only in-frame clones are kept and a portion is missing. The sample includes 100,000 to 150,000 clones, around 78% seen only once; the top ten take about 1.7%. The receptor comes from a woman aged 40 to 50 in good health and CMV-seronegative. The sequencing sample was made of PBMCs.

The CDR3 loop is CASSSSGSSGYTF. The CDR3, as DNA: TGTGCCAGCAGCTCGTCAGGGTCGAGTGGCTACACCTTC. J is TRBJ1-2 and V is TRBV7-2, with D perhaps TRBD1 (5 bases). CDR1 SGHTA and CDR2 FQGNSA come from the germline V gene. V lost 4 bases and J 7 bases, leaving 13 bases between the germline ends. CDR3 length: 13 residues.